The text below deals with one TCR beta chain. CDR1 and CDR2 from the germline V gene are MDHEN and SYDVKM. With 5 bases clipped from V and 4 bases from J, the junction kept 6 bases outside the gene matches. This CDR3 spans 14 amino acids. All enrollees were roughly 18 to 95 years old and from some 24 US areas. The sample belongs to a study of blood T cell repertoires in COVID-19. About the research overall: Specimens from acute and convalescent COVID-19 originated in the United States, Italy and Spain.

In the original workflow: From reference gene primer amplification, estimates of nucleated cell counts were derived. Libraries were prepared by immunoSEQ multiplex PCR; TCRdb keeps only in-frame clonotypes and omits some of them. Clonal size and the V and J genes are those of that table, whereas D and trimming came from the DNA. The sample has around 200,000 clones; approximately 86% are singletons. The chain couples TRBV28 to TRBJ2-7; 9 positions match TRBD1. This TCR was recovered from a man aged 18-30 years with acute COVID-19. The source material was PBMCs or T cells enriched from blood (not recorded which). CDR3 nucleotides: TGTGCCAGCAGTGCGACAGGGGGTGGTTACGAGCAGTACTTC. This codes for CASSATGGGYEQYF.